This entry describes one TCR beta chain. Its antigen is still unknown. In every sequencing run, more than 180 million TCR-beta sequences were generated from 15-18 subjects. A single record per CDR3 protein comes from TCRdb applying MiXCR to the 5' RACE reads. The sample contains about 20,000 distinct CDR3 sequences, approximately 7.3% of which appear only once. The data belong to a study of neurological immune-mediated disorders. Findings and caveats of the study: The most TCR clonal expansion was seen in HTLV-1-associated myelopathy, whereas the least was seen in multiple sclerosis, below the level in healthy controls.

Germline V gene sequence: CDR1 SGHVS, CDR2 FNYEAQ. Germline trimming cut 1 base from V and 5 bases from J; bases unmatched to any gene: 5. The CDR3 consists of 16 residues. The chain links TRBV7-6 to TRBJ2-1; 10 nucleotides match TRBD2. This sequence originates from a woman under 40 with HTLV-1-associated myelopathy (HAM/TSP). Sequencing used CD8+ T cells from blood. The CDR3 DNA follows: TGTGCCAGCAGCTTAGTGCCTAGCGGGGGAAACAATGAGCAGTTCTTC. Protein product: CASSLVPSGGNNEQFF.